This T cell receptor (delta chain) appears in the sequencing data of a study of Vδ1+ human thymocytes. The CDR3 contains 18 residues. Unmatched junction bases numbered 13, after V lost 1 base and J lost 3 bases. Germline V gene data show CDR1 as TSWWSYY and CDR2 as QGS. This clone has more than one count but fewer than ten. Antigen unknown. RNA was extracted from the cells and then reverse transcribed. Pooled V-gene forward primers with one constant-region reverse primer generated the CDR3 amplicons by multiplex PCR. TCRdb reran clone calling via CATT on the multiplex PCR reads. Of over 45,000 delta-chain clones listed, around 16% were seen once; the top ten hold approximately 0.4%. Findings of the study overall: Thymic delta-chain repertoires held approximately 20% Vdelta2 sequences and few Vdelta3, despite high sort purity. Thymic TRG and TRD repertoires appeared highly polyclonal, with Gaussian CDR3 length distributions.

Thymocytes were sorted as CD3+ TCRVdelta1+ TCRVdelta2- after alphabeta T cell depletion. Vdelta1+ thymocyte sorts reached between about 96% and 99.6% purity. V and J are TRDV1 and TRDJ1, with 8 bases that match TRDD3. Material for sequencing was Vdelta1+ gamma-delta thymocytes from the thymus. As for subset: FACS-sorted CD3+ TCRalphabeta- TCRVdelta1+ TCRVdelta2- thymocytes. The clonotype was recovered from a girl under three years old who had congenital heart surgery. The CDR3 sequence is CALGERVGDAWLSDKLIF. CDR3 bases: TGTGCTCTTGGGGAACGGGTGGGGGATGCCTGGTTGTCCGATAAACTCATCTTT.